The clone carrying this TCR beta chain was seen just once. This record belongs to a study of neoadjuvant anti-PD-1 for oral cavity cancer. For the study at large: Around day 43, patients without progression received a fourth nivolumab dose before surgery.

Measured with immunoSEQ multiplex PCR; TCRdb has only the in-frame clones, and not every one. The sample holds around 9,800 clones, 45% to 60% seen once. The origin of this receptor is a person aged 35-80 years with oral cavity squamous cell carcinoma. The specimen was tumor tissue, collected before nivolumab (anti-PD-1) treatment.

The CDR3 nucleotides are TGTGCCAGCAGTTCGGACCTAAACACTGAAGCTTTCTTT. Translated: CASSSDLNTEAFF. V usage is TRBV2 and J usage is TRBJ1-1, with D unclear. The CDR3 loop spans 13 amino acids. Trimming pared 5 bases from V and 2 bases from J, leaving 9 bases between. CDR1 SNHLY and CDR2 FYNNEI come from the germline V gene.